This T cell receptor beta chain was captured by sequencing in a study of T cells in Graves' hyperthyroidism and ophthalmopathy. From RNA transcripts, TCR beta CDR3 regions were amplified. With the HTBI primer set, the TCR CDR3 went through a first round of RT-PCR. TCRdb reprocessed the multiplex PCR reads via MiXCR and lists one record per CDR3 protein. The table shows over 350,000 distinct CDR3 sequences, with roughly 15% occurring only once. The CDR3 contains 14 residues. V lost 5 bases to trimming and J lost 6 bases, with 16 bases between them. CDR1 is MGHDK and CDR2 is SYGVNS in the germline V gene. Patients were excluded for uncontrolled infection, other autoimmune disease, pregnancy or lactation. The diagnostic basis comprised clinical symptoms, serum thyroxine and TRAb, thyroid ultrasound and orbital computed tomography. Only a few counts were recorded for this clonotype. Antigen unknown. Study-level points and caveats: Through a model of 13 V-J features, ophthalmopathy was separated from stable hyperthyroidism. Ophthalmopathy was predicted by the model a median of roughly 6.7 months ahead of onset.

The chain links TRBV25-1 to TRBJ1-2; D remains ambiguous. The specimen was blood. The clonotype comes from a man aged 18-30 years with Graves' ophthalmopathy. CDR3 sequence reads: CASSNMRGGHGYTF. The CDR3 region has the DNA TGTGCCAGCAGTAATATGCGGGGAGGGCATGGCTACACCTTC.